What follows are 2 T cell receptor beta chains derived from one specimen sequenced in a study of blood T cells in healthy people across ages. A second PCR, run for roughly 7 to 12 cycles, used a sample-barcoded 5' primer plus a J-beta primer mix. TCRdb passed the 5' RACE reads through MiXCR, listing each CDR3 protein once. The sample yields around 1,500,000 distinct CDR3 sequences, roughly 28% seen once. The sequencing sample was made of blood. These receptors were obtained from a woman aged 25 to 39 in good health.

Details on this clonotype: This may be a read error, as it is one base from a much larger clone. The conserved final phenylalanine or tryptophan is absent from the CDR3, which likely points to a read error. The genes are TRBV28 and TRBJ2-5, with D possibly matching TRBD1 (5 bases). Trimming took 3 bases from V and 1 from J, leaving 9 bases between them. Germline V gene sequence: CDR1 MDHEN, CDR2 SYDVKM. The CDR3 is made up of 14 amino acids. CDR3 sequence reads: CASSLGQIQETQYL. The CDR3 nucleotides read TGTGCCAGCAGTTTGGGGCAGATCCAAGAGACCCAGTACCTC.

V gene TRBV6-5 combines with J gene TRBJ2-1; D tentatively fits TRBD1 or TRBD2 (7 bases each). Trimming shortened V by 6 bases and J by 4 bases, and 16 bases separated the two germline ends. Germline V gives CDR1 MNHEY, CDR2 SVGAGI. CDR3 length equals 15 residues. The CDR3 DNA reads as TGTGCCAGCAGGCAGCGGGACAGAGGTTACAATGAGCAGTTCTTC. This encodes CASRQRDRGYNEQFF.